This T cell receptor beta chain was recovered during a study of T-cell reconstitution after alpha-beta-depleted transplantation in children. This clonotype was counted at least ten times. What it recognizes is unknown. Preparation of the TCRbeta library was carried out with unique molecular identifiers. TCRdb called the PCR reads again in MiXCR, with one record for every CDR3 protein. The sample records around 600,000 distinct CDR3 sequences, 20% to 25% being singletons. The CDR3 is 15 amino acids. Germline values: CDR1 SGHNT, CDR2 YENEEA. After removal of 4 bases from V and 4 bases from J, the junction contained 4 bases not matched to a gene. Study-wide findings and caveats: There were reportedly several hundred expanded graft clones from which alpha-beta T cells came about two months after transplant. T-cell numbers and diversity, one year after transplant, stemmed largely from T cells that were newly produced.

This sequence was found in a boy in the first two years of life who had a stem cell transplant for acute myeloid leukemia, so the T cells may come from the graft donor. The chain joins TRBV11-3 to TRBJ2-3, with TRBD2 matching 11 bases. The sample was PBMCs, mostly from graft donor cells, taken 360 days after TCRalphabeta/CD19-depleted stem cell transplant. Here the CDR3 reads CASSSSLAGADTQYF. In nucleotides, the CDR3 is TGTGCCAGCAGCTCCTCACTAGCGGGAGCAGATACGCAGTATTTT.